This TCR beta chain derives from a study of shared clonotypes between healthy human individuals. Using immunoSEQ multiplex PCR, the repertoire was profiled, and TCRdb retains in-frame clones only, with some absent. This sample yields approximately 720,000 clones, of which 72% are seen a single time; under 2% belongs to the top ten. Germline lookup yields CDR1 LGHNT and CDR2 FRNRAP. Trimming took 6 bases from V and 5 from J; bases not matched to a gene: 9. CDR3 length: 17 residues. This clone has more than one count but fewer than ten. The J gene is TRBJ2-5, the V gene TRBV12-5, with TRBD2 identical over 16 bases. This TCR derives from a woman aged 25 to 39 in good health. Sequencing was performed on memory CD4+ T cells sorted from blood. The subset: CD45RA-negative fraction. The CDR3 DNA reads TGTGCTAGTGGGTCCGGGACTAGCGGGAGGGCCTATGAGACCCAGTACTTC. This codes for CASGSGTSGRAYETQYF.